These 30 T cell receptor beta chains share one sample of origin, sequenced in a study of vaccination and CD4 T cells after COVID-19. Sequencing of cultured CD4+ T cell DNA used the Oncomine TCR Beta short-read assay. TCRdb reprocessed the PCR reads via MiXCR and lists one record per CDR3 protein. The data contain roughly 15,000 distinct CDR3 sequences, 52% of them seen just once; the ten biggest clones take up 18%. Antigens for these TCRs are unknown. Sample time point: late sampling 161 to 241 days after vaccination in three convalescent patients. The sample's treatment: roughly 11-day PBMC culture with coronavirus spike peptide pools or control peptides (ViraFEST assay). The material sequenced was CD4+ T cells from blood, cultured in vitro, taken about 7 months after SARS-CoV-2 vaccination. The receptors come from a human donor who had recovered from COVID-19.

This clonotype has just a few counts. The chain couples TRBV20-1 to TRBJ2-7; no firm D call. Trimming pared 3 bases from V and 2 bases from J, leaving 8 bases between. The CDR3 covers 12 residues. The germline V gene has CDR1 DFQATT and CDR2 SNEGSKA (reference sequence). The CDR3 spells CSARDGPYEQYF. The CDR3 DNA sequence: TGCAGTGCTAGGGACGGACCCTACGAGCAGTACTTC.

This clonotype has only a few counts. The chain carries TRBV6-5 and TRBJ2-1; D not certain. Germline V gene lookup returns CDR1 MNHEY and CDR2 SVGAGI. CDR3 size: 12 residues. Trimming pared 4 bases from V and 13 bases from J, leaving 14 bases between. CDR3 region: CASSSPVGLQFF. The CDR3, as DNA: TGTGCCAGCAGTTCCCCCGTTGGGCTCCAGTTCTTC.

The chain links TRBV5-1 to TRBJ2-7; D possibly corresponds to TRBD2 (5 bases). This CDR3 region has 15 residues. The V end was cut by 0 bases, the J end by 1 base, with 11 bases between. Germline V lookup: CDR1 SGHRS, CDR2 YFSETQ. The CDR3 DNA is TGCGCCAGCAGCTTGGCGGTCGGGAATTCCTACGAGCAGTACTTC. Its protein product is CASSLAVGNSYEQYF.

By sample fraction, this clonotype is medium-sized. The rearrangement joins TRBV5-1 to TRBJ2-5; D may be TRBD2 (6 bases). Germline CDR1 is SGHRS and CDR2 is YFSETQ. Trimming took off 0 bases at V and 2 bases at J, with 11 bases between the two ends. This CDR3 spans 15 amino acids. Here the CDR3 reads CASSLDAGPQETQYF. The CDR3 bases are TGCGCCAGCAGCTTGGATGCGGGGCCGCAAGAGACCCAGTACTTC.

The V and J genes are TRBV24-1 and TRBJ2-3; tentative D call: TRBD1 (5 bases). Trimming stripped 5 bases from V and 6 bases from J, with 20 bases between. Germline CDR1 KGHDR, CDR2 SFDVKD. The CDR3 covers 16 residues. The CDR3 DNA follows: TGTGCCACCAGTGCCCCAGGCAGGGAATTACCCGATACGCAGTATTTT. It encodes CATSAPGRELPDTQYF.

This chain connects TRBV6-1 to TRBJ2-6, with 12 bases fitting TRBD1. V was clipped by 6 bases and J by 2 bases; unmatched bases: 8. CDR3 length: 18 residues. Per germline, CDR1 MNHNS and CDR2 SASEGT. CDR3 bases: TGTGCCAGCAGCCCCTCGGGGACAGGGGGCGCTGGGGCCAACGTCCTGACTTTC. It is translated as CASSPSGTGGAGANVLTF.

V gene TRBV6-5 combines with J gene TRBJ2-7; D might be TRBD1 (6 bases). The CDR3 has 16 amino acids. Germline V lookup: CDR1 MNHEY, CDR2 SVGAGI. The germline V and J ends were trimmed by 4 bases and 0 bases, with 16 bases remaining between them. The chain's CDR3 is CASSSGTGSSSYEQYF. CDR3 DNA: TGTGCCAGCAGTTCCGGAACAGGGAGCAGCTCCTACGAGCAGTACTTC.

The chain joins TRBV20-1 to TRBJ2-5; 10 bases line up with TRBD2. With V trimmed by 3 bases and J by 7 bases, 8 bases remained unmatched. Per the germline V gene, CDR1 is DFQATT and CDR2 is SNEGSKA (reference sequence). The CDR3 length is 14 residues. The CDR3 reads CSASRAGGQGTQYF. The CDR3 DNA reads TGCAGTGCTAGTCGAGCGGGGGGGCAGGGGACCCAGTACTTC.

This clonotype was seen only a few times. This chain links TRBV6-2 or TRBV6-3 with TRBJ2-7; 10 nucleotides match TRBD1. The V gene's germline CDR1 is MNHEY and CDR2 SVGEGT. This CDR3 has 16 residues. V was clipped by 3 bases and J by 1 base; unmatched bases: 6. The CDR3 DNA reads as TGTGCCAGCAGTTATTTGGGACAGGGGCTTTCCTACGAGCAGTACTTC. As protein: CASSYLGQGLSYEQYF.

The chain is built from TRBV10-3 and TRBJ2-5, with a possible D match to TRBD2 (5 bases). Looked up from germline, CDR1 is ENHRY and CDR2 is SYGVKD. The CDR3 is 13 residues long. V lost 6 bases to trimming and J lost 2 bases, with 10 bases between them. The CDR3 DNA follows: TGTGCCATCAGGCCGAGCGGACAAGAGACCCAGTACTTC. Amino acid sequence: CAIRPSGQETQYF.

The V call is TRBV12-3 or TRBV12-4, the J call TRBJ1-6, with TRBD1 matching 7 bases. V lost 6 bases and J lost 6; bases outside the gene matches: 5. The CDR3 covers 14 residues. The CDR3 DNA sequence: TGTGCCAGCAGGCCGGGACAGATTAATTCACCCCTCCACTTT. Its protein product is CASRPGQINSPLHF.

The CDR3 sequence: CASSFHGGLSYEQYF. CDR3 nucleotides: TGTGCCAGCAGTTTCCATGGCGGTTTATCCTACGAGCAGTACTTC. The V gene is TRBV27, the J gene TRBJ2-7, with D uncertain. Germline CDR1 is MNHEY and CDR2 is SMNVEV (reference sequence). This CDR3 has 15 amino acids. V was cut by 3 bases and J by 1 base, with 13 bases left in between.

The J gene is TRBJ1-3, the V gene TRBV20-1; TRBD1 might be the D (6 bases). CDR1 is DFQATT and CDR2 is SNEGSKA in the germline V gene (reference sequence). V was trimmed by 4 bases and J by 0 bases, leaving 16 bases between them. The CDR3 has 16 residues. The CDR3 bases are TGCAGTGCTACCCAACAGGGAACTCTCTCTGGAAACACCATATATTTT. Its protein product is CSATQQGTLSGNTIYF.

The chain joins TRBV7-9 to TRBJ1-6, with a possible D match to TRBD1 (5 bases). CDR3 size: 15 residues. CDR1 is SEHNR, CDR2 FQNEAQ, per germline (reference sequence). The germline V and J ends were trimmed by 5 bases and 10 bases, with 18 bases remaining between them. CDR3 DNA sequence: TGTGCCAGCAGCGCGCGGGGGGGAGTACAATCACCCCTCCACTTT. Translating it yields CASSARGGVQSPLHF.

This chain connects TRBV7-9 to TRBJ2-5, with D perhaps matching TRBD2 (6 bases). Germline assignment: CDR1 SEHNR and CDR2 FQNEAQ (reference sequence). V was pared by 5 bases and J by 0 bases, with 10 bases between. The CDR3 has 14 amino acids. As DNA, the CDR3 is TGTGCCAGCAGCCCCAGACTAGACCAAGAGACCCAGTACTTC. Protein: CASSPRLDQETQYF. The complete variable domain, with remaining parts taken from reference TRBV7-9 and TRBJ2-5, reads DTGVSQNPRHKITKRGQNVTFRCDPISEHNRLYWYRQTLGQGPEFLTYFQNEAQLEKSRLLSDRFSAERPKGSFSTLEIQRTEQGDSAMYLCASSPRLDQETQYFGPGTRLLVL.

This clonotype was seen only once. The chain has TRBV12-3 or TRBV12-4 and TRBJ1-5; 10 nucleotides line up with TRBD1. J was trimmed by 3 bases and V by 6 bases; bases with no gene match: 5. The CDR3 is 15 amino acids. The CDR3 coding sequence is TGTGCCAGCAGCTCCGGGACAGGGGACAATCAGCCCCAGCATTTT. Protein sequence: CASSSGTGDNQPQHF.

This clonotype was seen a few times. V gene TRBV7-2 combines with J gene TRBJ2-7; D gene uncertain. CDR1 and CDR2 from the germline V gene are SGHTA and FQGNSA. The CDR3 length is 11 residues. V lost 2 bases to trimming and J lost 5 bases, with 4 bases between them. The CDR3 region is CASSLYNEQYF. Written as DNA, the CDR3 is TGTGCCAGCAGCTTATACAACGAGCAGTACTTC.

Comments on this clonotype: The junction departs from the called germline gene at one end, perhaps through a read error. The V and J genes are TRBV7-7 and TRBJ2-1; TRBD2 might be the D (5 bases). The CDR3 is made up of 13 amino acids. Germline V gene lookup returns CDR1 SSHAT and CDR2 FNYEAQ (reference sequence). The CDR3 spells CASSLGSLAEQFF. The CDR3 nucleotides read TGTGCTAGCAGCTTAGGGAGCCTTGCTGAGCAGTTCTTC.

This chain links TRBV30 with TRBJ1-6; D unclear. The CDR3 is 14 residues long. The germline V gene has CDR1 GTSNPN and CDR2 SVGIG (reference sequence). The V end was cut by 4 bases, the J end by 0 bases, with 7 bases between. CDR3 nucleotides: TGTGCCTGGACAGCTACCTCCTATAATTCACCCCTCCACTTT. Its protein product is CAWTATSYNSPLHF.

The chain couples TRBV5-8 to TRBJ1-1, with 9 bases matching TRBD1. CDR1 SGHTS and CDR2 YDEGEE come from the germline V gene. After removal of 2 bases from V and 0 bases from J, the junction contained 8 bases not matched to a gene. The CDR3 length is 17 residues. The chain's CDR3 is CASSLMTGGDMNTEAFF. The CDR3 DNA sequence: TGTGCCAGCAGCTTAATGACAGGGGGGGACATGAACACTGAAGCTTTCTTT.

This clonotype appeared a few times. The V and J genes are TRBV11-2 and TRBJ1-2, with D hard to call. The V and J ends lost 6 bases and 4 bases respectively, with 9 bases between them. Per germline, CDR1 SGHAT and CDR2 FQNNGV. The CDR3 sequence is 12 residues long. CDR3 DNA sequence: TGTGCCAGCAGTCCCTCGGGCTATGGCTACACCTTC. Translating it yields CASSPSGYGYTF.

V gene TRBV15 combines with J gene TRBJ1-2, with D unclear. Trimming left V 1 base short and J 4 bases short, with 7 bases between. The CDR3 totals 13 residues. Germline CDR1 reads LNHNV; CDR2 reads YYDKDF (reference sequence). For the CDR3, the DNA is TGTGCCACCAGCAGAGGTCGGCTCTATGGCTACACCTTC. This gives the protein CATSRGRLYGYTF.

This chain uses TRBV7-6 with TRBJ2-1, with TRBD2 matching over 7 bases. Germline lookup yields CDR1 SGHVS and CDR2 FNYEAQ. There are 13 residues in the CDR3. Trimming at V came to 5 bases and at J to 5 bases, leaving 3 bases not matched to a gene. The CDR3 DNA reads as TGTGCCAGCAGCCGGACTAGAAACAATGAGCAGTTCTTC. It is translated as CASSRTRNNEQFF.

This clonotype was found a few times. The chain links TRBV5-4 to TRBJ1-6; no reliable D call. The CDR3 runs 13 residues. In germline, CDR1 is SGHNT, CDR2 YYREEE (reference sequence). Trimming shortened V by 4 bases and J by 9 bases, and 11 bases separated the two germline ends. CDR3 coding DNA: TGTGCCAGCAGCCCCGGGCAAGGTTCACCCCTCCACTTT. Its translation: CASSPGQGSPLHF.

The V and J genes are TRBV19 and TRBJ2-1, with TRBD2 identical over 16 bases. Trimming cost V 5 bases and J 7 bases; bases outside gene matches: 5. CDR1 is LNHDA and CDR2 is SQIVND in the germline V gene (reference sequence). CDR3 length equals 16 residues. Here the CDR3 DNA reads TGTGCCAGTAGTCCGGGACTAGCGGGGGGGCCAAATGAGCAGTTCTTC. This gives the protein CASSPGLAGGPNEQFF.

Written as DNA, the CDR3 is TGCAGTGCCACGACTCCGGGCTCGGACATTCAGTACTTC. It translates to CSATTPGSDIQYF. V and J are TRBV20-1 and TRBJ2-4; D is unresolved. This CDR3 has 13 residues. The germline V gene has CDR1 DFQATT and CDR2 SNEGSKA (reference sequence). V was pared by 6 bases and J by 8 bases, with 17 bases between.

The V call is TRBV27, the J call TRBJ1-2; D is possibly TRBD1 (5 bases). V was cut by 8 bases and J by 3 bases, with 16 bases left in between. CDR1 and CDR2 from the germline V gene are MNHEY and SMNVEV (reference sequence). The CDR3 has 14 residues. For the CDR3, the DNA is TGTGCCAGCTGGGTACCAGGGTCCCACTATGGCTACACCTTC. Its translation: CASWVPGSHYGYTF.

The V gene is TRBV29-1, the J gene TRBJ1-1; the D is unclear. CDR1 is SQVTM and CDR2 is ANQGSEA in the germline V gene. V gave up 7 bases and J gave up 4 bases, with 10 bases separating them. This CDR3 is built from 11 residues. CDR3 in DNA: TGCAGCGGTGCATCTGGCACTGAAGCTTTCTTT. Translated, it gives CSGASGTEAFF.

The chain's CDR3 is CASSDGPKRGNQPQHF. The CDR3 DNA follows: TGTGCCAGCAGTGACGGCCCCAAGCGGGGCAATCAGCCCCAGCATTTT. The rearrangement joins TRBV2 to TRBJ1-5; no reliable D call. V was cut by 3 bases and J by 2 bases, with 14 bases left in between. CDR1 and CDR2 (germline): SNHLY, FYNNEI. The CDR3 has 16 amino acids.

V and J are TRBV2 and TRBJ1-6, with 7 bases matching TRBD1. The CDR3 spans 16 residues. V trimming: 8 bases; J trimming: 9 bases; junction bases outside the gene matches: 16. Germline V lookup: CDR1 SNHLY, CDR2 FYNNEI. The CDR3 bases are TGTGCCAGCGGCATCGGGACAGATTACGAATTTTCACCCCTCCACTTT. Translating gives CASGIGTDYEFSPLHF.